The clone carrying this TCR beta chain was found once. The sample belongs to a study of tumor and adjacent non-tumor tissue in lung cancer. The template was RNA from unsorted bulk tissue. Germline CDR1 is SQVTM and CDR2 is ANQGSEA. V dropped 7 bases and J dropped 10; count of bases not matched to a gene: 12. The CDR3 consists of 12 residues. A modified ARM-PCR protocol with three rounds of nested PCR amplified TCRbeta. TCRdb independently ran MiXCR on the multiplex PCR reads; one entry per CDR3 protein. The sample has tens of thousands of distinct CDR3 sequences; 65% to 75% are singletons. Source material: lung tumor tissue. V gene TRBV29-1 combines with J gene TRBJ1-2, with 7 bases aligning to TRBD1. The clonotype originates from a man in his fifties or sixties with non-small cell lung cancer. CDR3 sequence: CSGSEGGYVYTF. The CDR3 coding sequence is TGCAGCGGAAGCGAAGGGGGCTACGTCTACACCTTC. The complete variable domain, with remaining parts taken from reference TRBV29-1 and TRBJ1-2, reads SAVISQKPSRDICQRGTSLTIQCQVDSQVTMMFWYRQQPGQSLTLIATANQGSEATYESGFVIDKFPISRPNLTFSTLTVSNMSPEDSSIYLCSGSEGGYVYTFGSGTRLTVV.